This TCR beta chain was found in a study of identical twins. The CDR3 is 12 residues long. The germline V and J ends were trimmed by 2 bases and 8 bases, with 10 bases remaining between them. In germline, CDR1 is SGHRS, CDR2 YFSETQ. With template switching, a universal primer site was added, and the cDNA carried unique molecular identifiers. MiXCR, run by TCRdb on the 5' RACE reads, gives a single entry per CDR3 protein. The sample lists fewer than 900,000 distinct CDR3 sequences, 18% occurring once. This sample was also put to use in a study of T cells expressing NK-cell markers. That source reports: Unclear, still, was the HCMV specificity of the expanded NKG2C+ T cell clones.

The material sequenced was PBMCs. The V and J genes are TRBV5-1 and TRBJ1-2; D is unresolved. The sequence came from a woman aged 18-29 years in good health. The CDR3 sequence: CASSLTMVGYTF. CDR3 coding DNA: TGCGCCAGCAGCTTAACTATGGTCGGCTACACCTTC.